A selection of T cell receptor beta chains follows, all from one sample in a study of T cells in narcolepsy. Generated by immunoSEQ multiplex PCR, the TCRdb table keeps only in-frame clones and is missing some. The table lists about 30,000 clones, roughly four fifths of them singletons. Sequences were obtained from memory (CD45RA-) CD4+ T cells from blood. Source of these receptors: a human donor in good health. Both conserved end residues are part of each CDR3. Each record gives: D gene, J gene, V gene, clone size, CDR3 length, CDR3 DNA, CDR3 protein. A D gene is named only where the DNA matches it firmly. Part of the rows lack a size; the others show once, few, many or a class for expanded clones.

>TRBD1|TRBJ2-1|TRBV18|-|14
TGTGCCAGCTCACAGACAGGGGCCTACAATGAGCAGTTCTTC
CASSQTGAYNEQFF
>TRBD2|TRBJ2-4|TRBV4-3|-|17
TGCGCCAGCAGCCAAGATCCGGGGGGGTTAGCCAAAAACATTCAGTACTTC
CASSQDPGGLAKNIQYF
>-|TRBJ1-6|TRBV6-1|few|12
TGTGCCAGCAGGCCCAGAAATTCACCCCTCCACTTT
CASRPRNSPLHF
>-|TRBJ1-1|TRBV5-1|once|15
TGCGCCAGCAGCTTGGTTTTGGGAATGAACACTGAAGCTTTCTTT
CASSLVLGMNTEAFF
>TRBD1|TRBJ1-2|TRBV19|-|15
TGTGCCAGTATCCCGGGACAGTACCCTAACTATGGCTACACCTTC
CASIPGQYPNYGYTF
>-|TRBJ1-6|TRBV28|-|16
TGTGCCAGCAGTATAGGAGGGGTGTCCTATAATTCACCCCTCCACTTT
CASSIGGVSYNSPLHF
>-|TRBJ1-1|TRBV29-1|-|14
TGCAGCGTTGCGGGACTTACAGTGAACACTGAAGCTTTCTTT
CSVAGLTVNTEAFF
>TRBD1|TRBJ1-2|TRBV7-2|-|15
TGTGCCAGCAGCTTAGGGGGGACAGCCCCCTATGGCTACACCTTC
CASSLGGTAPYGYTF
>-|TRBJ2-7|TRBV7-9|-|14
TGTGCCAGCAGTAGGCAGGGTGGTTCCTACGAGCAGTACTTC
CASSRQGGSYEQYF
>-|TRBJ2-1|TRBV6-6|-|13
TGTGCCGCGGGATCTAGCTCCTACAATGAGCAGTTCTTC
CAAGSSSYNEQFF
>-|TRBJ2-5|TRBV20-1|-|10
TGCAGTGCCCCGACCAGGACCCAGTACTTC
CSAPTRTQYF
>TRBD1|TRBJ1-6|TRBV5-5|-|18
TGTGCCAGCAGCACAGACTGGGACAGTACCTCCTATAATTCACCCCTCCACTTT
CASSTDWDSTSYNSPLHF
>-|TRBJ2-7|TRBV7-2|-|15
TGTGCCAGCAGCCCAAGCGCAGGTGGGTGGTACGAGCAGTACTTC
CASSPSAGGWYEQYF
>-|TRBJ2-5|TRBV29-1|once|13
TGCAGCGTTGCAGGTGAAGTCCAAGAGACCCAGTACTTC
CSVAGEVQETQYF
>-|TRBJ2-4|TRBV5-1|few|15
TGCGCCAGCAGCTTTGGGGGGGCGACCAAAAACATTCAGTACTTC
CASSFGGATKNIQYF
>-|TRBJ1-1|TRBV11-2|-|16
TGTGCCAGCAGCTTGGGGAGGGGGGGCTTCATTCCTGAAGCTTTCTTT
CASSLGRGGFIPEAFF
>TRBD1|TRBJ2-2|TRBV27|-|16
TGTGCCAGCAGTCGGACTGGGACAGGGGAAACCGGGGAGCTGTTTTTT
CASSRTGTGETGELFF
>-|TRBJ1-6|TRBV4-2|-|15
TGTGCCAGCAGCCAAGATGGGCAGGTGAATTCACCCCTCCACTTT
CASSQDGQVNSPLHF
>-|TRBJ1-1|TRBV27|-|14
TGTGCCAGCAGTTCAGATTTAGTCGACACTGAAGCTTTCTTT
CASSSDLVDTEAFF
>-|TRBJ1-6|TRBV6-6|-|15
TGTGCCAGCAGTTACGAAGGAAGGGAAAATTCACCCCTCCACTTT
CASSYEGRENSPLHF
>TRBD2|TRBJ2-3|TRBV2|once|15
TGTGCCAGCAGTGCTCAGCGGGGGGGAACAGATACGCAGTATTTT
CASSAQRGGTDTQYF
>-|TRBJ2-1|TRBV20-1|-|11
TGCAGTGCTAGGCGTGAAAAAGAGCAGTTCTTC
CSARREKEQFF
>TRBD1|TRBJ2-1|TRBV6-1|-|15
TGTGCCAGCAGTGAACCGGGACAGAGGGACAATGAGCAGTTCTTC
CASSEPGQRDNEQFF
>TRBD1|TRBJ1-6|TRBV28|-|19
TGTGCCAGCAGTTTCATCCGTCCACGGACAGGCTCCTATAATTCACCCCTCCACTTT
CASSFIRPRTGSYNSPLHF
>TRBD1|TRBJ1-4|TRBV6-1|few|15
TGTGCCAGCAGGGACAGGGCAGGAGGGAATGAAAAACTGTTTTTT
CASRDRAGGNEKLFF
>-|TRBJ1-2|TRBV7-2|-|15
TGTGCCAGCAGCTCCCAGGGAGGAGGGGTCTATGGCTACACCTTC
CASSSQGGGVYGYTF
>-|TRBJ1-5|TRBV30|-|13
TGTGCCTGGAGTGTGGGGAGGAATCAGCCCCAGCATTTT
CAWSVGRNQPQHF
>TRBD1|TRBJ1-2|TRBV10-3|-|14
TGTGCCATCAGTGAGTCACAGGGGGCGAGAGGCTACACCTTC
CAISESQGARGYTF
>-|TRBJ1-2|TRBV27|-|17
TGTGCCAGCAGTTTAAAGGGAAGGGGGGCGCAGGACTATGGCTACACCTTC
CASSLKGRGAQDYGYTF
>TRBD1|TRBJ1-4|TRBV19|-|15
TGTGCCAGTAGTTCTCAGGGGGGACTTAATGAAAAACTGTTTTTT
CASSSQGGLNEKLFF
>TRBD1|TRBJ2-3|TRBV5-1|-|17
TGCGCCAGCAGCCCATTCTCAGACAGGGTTAGCACAGATACGCAGTATTTT
CASSPFSDRVSTDTQYF
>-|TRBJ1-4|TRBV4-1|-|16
TGCGCCAGCAGCCAGAGAGCCGGGGGGTCTAATGAAAAACTGTTTTTT
CASSQRAGGSNEKLFF
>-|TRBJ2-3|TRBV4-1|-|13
TGCGCCAGCAGCCAGACCCGTACAGATACGCAGTATTTT
CASSQTRTDTQYF
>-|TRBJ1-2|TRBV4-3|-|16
TGCGCCAGCAGCCAAGATGGTGGCGGGGTCGCGGGCGGCTACACCTTC
CASSQDGGGVAGGYTF
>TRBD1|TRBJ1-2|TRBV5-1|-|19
TGCGGCAGCGGTTCAGCTCCGGGACAGGGGCCTAGGGTTAACTATGGCTACACCTTC
CGSGSAPGQGPRVNYGYTF
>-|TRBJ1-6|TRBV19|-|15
TGTGCCAGTAGTATTGCGGCGGCTGGCGGGTCACCCCTCCACTTT
CASSIAAAGGSPLHF
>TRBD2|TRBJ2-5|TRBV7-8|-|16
TGTGCCAGCAGCTCAAGTCCTAGCGGGGGCCAAGAGACCCAGTACTTC
CASSSSPSGGQETQYF